Listed below are T cell receptor beta chains from one sample, sequenced in a study of early T cells in non-severe SARS-CoV-2 infection. TCRdb passed the 5' RACE reads through MiXCR, listing each CDR3 protein once. The sample carries about 77,000 distinct CDR3 sequences, roughly 9.4% recorded once. The sample consisted of whole blood. Receptor source: an adult who was a healthcare worker with PCR-confirmed SARS-CoV-2 infection or an uninfected control (not recorded which). Both conserved end residues are part of each CDR3. D genes are given only for firm matches. Clone size appears in some rows only: once, few, many, or a class for an expanded clone.

V	J	size	D	CDR3	DNA
TRBV10-2	TRBJ2-5	many	.	CASSEFDSFQETQYF	TGCGCCAGCAGTGAATTTGACTCCTTCCAAGAGACCCAGTACTTC
TRBV20-1	TRBJ2-1	.	TRBD2	CSAPATSVTPNNEQFF	TGCAGTGCTCCCGCGACTAGCGTGACGCCCAACAATGAGCAGTTCTTC
TRBV20-1	TRBJ2-5	few	TRBD2	CSATGTSGRAGETQYF	TGCAGTGCTACCGGGACTAGCGGGAGGGCCGGAGAGACCCAGTACTTC
TRBV19	TRBJ1-1	.	TRBD1	CASSARDRVLNTEAFF	TGTGCCAGTAGTGCCCGGGACAGAGTTTTGAACACTGAAGCTTTCTTT
TRBV7-9	TRBJ2-5	few	TRBD2	CASSRLAGETETQYF	TGTGCCAGCAGCCGACTAGCGGGAGAAACGGAGACCCAGTACTTC
TRBV5-1	TRBJ1-2	many	TRBD1	CASSLFALLGTGSPRSYYGYTF	TGCGCCAGCAGCTTGTTTGCCCTACTTGGGACAGGGTCCCCAAGATCATACTATGGCTACACCTTC
TRBV18	TRBJ1-1	few	.	CASSPGGTNTEAFF	TGTGCCAGCTCACCGGGCGGGACGAACACTGAAGCTTTCTTT
TRBV23-1	TRBJ2-2	many	TRBD1	CASTPPGTVGTGELFF	TGCGCCAGCACTCCACCGGGGACAGTAGGGACCGGGGAGCTGTTTTTT
TRBV3-1	TRBJ2-1	many	TRBD2	CASSQRGTSGRINNEQFF	TGTGCCAGCAGCCAAAGGGGGACTAGCGGGAGGATAAACAATGAGCAGTTCTTC
TRBV2	TRBJ2-2	.	.	CASMVSGELFF	TGTGCCAGCATGGTTTCCGGGGAGCTGTTTTTT
TRBV20-1	TRBJ2-6	many	TRBD1	CSAGTENNVLTF	TGCAGTGCAGGGACAGAGAACAACGTCCTGACTTTC
TRBV28	TRBJ2-3	many	.	CASSLRTDTQYF	TGTGCCAGCAGTTTGCGAACAGATACGCAGTATTTT
TRBV7-9	TRBJ1-4	many	TRBD1	CASSLLGTGVPNEKLFF	TGTGCCAGCAGCTTATTGGGGACAGGGGTTCCTAATGAAAAACTGTTTTTT
TRBV5-1	TRBJ1-2	many	TRBD1	CASSYSGQSFYGYTF	TGCGCCAGCAGCTATTCGGGACAGAGCTTCTATGGCTACACCTTC
TRBV7-9	TRBJ2-3	.	.	CASSLVKDTQYF	TGTGCCAGCAGCTTGGTCAAAGATACGCAGTATTTT
TRBV28	TRBJ2-7	few	.	CASSGRGGLYEQYF	TGTGCCAGCAGTGGCCGTGGAGGCTTGTACGAGCAGTACTTC
TRBV24-1	TRBJ2-3	.	TRBD1	CATIDLDRGTDTQYF	TGTGCCACCATAGACCTCGACAGGGGCACAGATACGCAGTATTTT
TRBV15	TRBJ2-5	many	.	CATSRDRAVRAQYF	TGTGCCACCAGCAGAGATCGGGCAGTCCGGGCCCAGTACTTC
TRBV18	TRBJ1-3	.	.	CASSTGGPLTGNTIYF	TGTGCCAGCTCAACGGGAGGCCCGCTCACTGGAAACACCATATATTTT
TRBV6-5	TRBJ2-1	.	.	CASSYMAEQFF	TGTGCCAGCAGTTACATGGCAGAGCAGTTCTTC
TRBV28	TRBJ1-2	.	TRBD1	CASSFTVSGQGYGYTF	TGTGCCAGCAGTTTTACAGTGTCGGGACAGGGATATGGCTACACCTTC
TRBV4-1	TRBJ2-3	many	TRBD2	CASSGPDSSTNPLAGYRDTQYF	TGCGCCAGCAGCGGCCCAGACAGCTCCACAAATCCACTAGCGGGATATAGGGATACGCAGTATTTT
TRBV14	TRBJ2-5	few	.	CASSQDRAILHF	TGTGCCAGCAGCCAAGATCGGGCTATCTTGCACTTC
TRBV9	TRBJ2-3	many	.	CASSVGHTDTQYF	TGTGCCAGCAGCGTCGGGCACACAGATACGCAGTATTTT
TRBV7-2	TRBJ2-7	.	TRBD2	CASSLMGLADNSWF	TGTGCCAGCAGCCTGATGGGTCTAGCGGATAACAGTTGGTTC
TRBV4-2	TRBJ2-5	few	.	CASSHGGEAETQYF	TGTGCCAGCAGCCACGGGGGAGAAGCGGAGACCCAGTACTTC
TRBV19	TRBJ2-2	many	.	CASSIPIGELFF	TGTGCCAGTAGTATACCCATCGGGGAGCTGTTTTTT
TRBV28	TRBJ2-4	.	.	CASSTKYSDSIQYF	TGTGCCAGCAGCACGAAATATAGTGACTCCATTCAGTACTTC
TRBV5-1	TRBJ1-3	few	.	CASSQSEGGNTIYF	TGCGCCAGCAGCCAGTCCGAAGGTGGAAACACCATATATTTT
TRBV28	TRBJ1-4	few	TRBD1	CASSDRDKLFF	TGTGCCAGCAGTGACAGGGACAAACTGTTTTTT
TRBV7-8	TRBJ2-7	many	.	CASSLQYEQYF	TGTGCCAGCAGCTTACAATACGAGCAGTACTTC
TRBV18	TRBJ2-3	.	TRBD2	CASSPSAGSTDTQYF	TGTGCCAGCTCACCCTCAGCGGGGAGCACAGATACGCAGTATTTT
TRBV19	TRBJ2-3	many	TRBD2	CASSFGLAGTDTQYF	TGTGCCAGTAGCTTTGGACTAGCGGGAACAGATACGCAGTATTTT
TRBV9	TRBJ2-1	many	.	CASSLSDREQFF	TGTGCCAGCAGCCTATCTGACAGAGAGCAGTTCTTC
TRBV7-2	TRBJ1-2	many	TRBD1	CASSPNTLRQGLYGYTF	TGTGCCAGCAGCCCCAACACTCTAAGACAGGGTTTATATGGCTACACCTTC
TRBV20-1	TRBJ1-1	many	.	CSARDSGLNTEAFF	TGCAGTGCTAGAGACTCAGGATTGAACACTGAAGCTTTCTTT
TRBV27	TRBJ2-7	many	TRBD2	CASGGRGGYEQYF	TGTGCCAGCGGCGGGAGAGGTGGTTACGAGCAGTACTTC
TRBV2	TRBJ1-4	many	TRBD1	CASTTGRARANEKLFF	TGTGCCAGTACGACAGGGAGGGCGAGGGCTAATGAAAAACTGTTTTTT
TRBV5-1	TRBJ1-5	many	TRBD1	CASSRTGSYSNQPQHF	TGCGCCAGCAGCAGGACAGGGAGCTATAGCAATCAGCCCCAGCATTTT
TRBV12-3/TRBV12-4	TRBJ1-5	many	TRBD1	CASSLGGQVNQPQHF	TGTGCCAGCAGTTTAGGGGGACAGGTCAATCAGCCCCAGCATTTT
TRBV7-9	TRBJ2-7	.	.	CASSRTAALYEQYF	TGTGCCAGCAGTCGGACAGCAGCACTCTACGAGCAGTACTTC
TRBV29-1	TRBJ2-5	.	TRBD1	CSVSPGTGVETQYF	TGCAGCGTGTCCCCGGGGACAGGGGTGGAGACCCAGTACTTC
TRBV6-5	TRBJ1-1	few	TRBD1	CASSYLRTGTTEAFF	TGTGCCAGCAGTTACCTCCGGACAGGGACCACTGAAGCTTTCTTT
TRBV9	TRBJ1-3	many	.	CASSSQGWYGNTIYF	TGTGCCAGCAGCTCCCAGGGTTGGTACGGAAACACCATATATTTT
TRBV11-1	TRBJ2-5	.	TRBD1	CASSWDRGRKETQYF	TGTGCCAGCAGCTGGGACAGGGGGCGCAAAGAGACCCAGTACTTC
TRBV7-9	TRBJ1-4	.	.	CASSLGSGTVGSEKLFF	TGTGCCAGCAGCTTAGGGTCCGGAACGGTGGGATCTGAAAAACTGTTTTTT
TRBV7-2	TRBJ2-1	.	.	CASGMGYDEQFF	TGTGCCAGCGGGATGGGCTACGATGAGCAGTTCTTC
TRBV10-3	TRBJ2-1	many	.	CAIRRTNEQFF	TGTGCCATCAGGCGAACCAATGAGCAGTTCTTC
TRBV12-3/TRBV12-4	TRBJ2-5	many	TRBD2	CASSETSGTIKRAQYF	TGTGCCAGCAGTGAGACTAGCGGGACCATCAAGAGAGCCCAGTACTTC
TRBV4-1	TRBJ2-5	.	TRBD1	CASSPDRGRGETQYF	TGCGCCAGCAGTCCCGACAGGGGGCGAGGGGAGACCCAGTACTTC